Following are 2 T cell receptor beta chains from one sample sequenced in a study of identical twins. From the 5' RACE reads, TCRdb called clonotypes with MiXCR, one entry per CDR3 protein. The top ten clones hold about 0.3% of a sample with approximately 1.8 million distinct CDR3 sequences, around a third of them seen once. The sequenced sample consisted of cord blood. Every receptor here comes from a newborn girl in good health.

This clonotype was counted many times. The J gene is TRBJ2-4, the V gene TRBV10-3; D is ambiguous. CDR3 length: 12 amino acids. The V gene lost 2 bases and the J gene lost 13 bases, with 12 bases spanning the gap. Germline CDR1 is ENHRY and CDR2 is SYGVKD. CDR3 nucleotides: TGTGCCATCAGTGAGCCCGCGCGGCAGCAGTACTTC. This codes for CAISEPARQQYF.

The CDR3 here is CASSAGQGAPTDTQYF. CDR3 coding DNA: TGTGCCAGCAGCGCCGGACAGGGGGCGCCAACAGATACGCAGTATTTT. The V gene is TRBV9, the J gene TRBJ2-3, with 11 nucleotides matching TRBD1. Looked up from germline, CDR1 is SGDLS and CDR2 is YYNGEE. J gave up 3 bases and V 3 bases, and 6 bases lay outside the gene matches. The CDR3 is 16 amino acids.